What follows are 30 T cell receptor beta chains derived from one specimen sequenced in a study of regulatory T cells in long-lasting Graves disease. Construction of TCR beta libraries relied on iRepertoire HTBI primers and on Arm-PCR targeting CDR3 regions. TCRdb redid the calling of the multiplex PCR reads with MiXCR, one entry per CDR3 protein. The table has under 300,000 distinct CDR3 sequences, around 20% seen once. The time point: newly diagnosed GD, antithyroid drugs for less than 3 months. The authors made the TCR library using RNA they extracted from PBMCs. Specimen: peripheral blood mononuclear cells (PBMCs), collected at new diagnosis, from a patient treated with antithyroid drugs. Receptors were obtained from a female donor with Graves disease.

This clonotype came up many times. A read error may explain this, as a much larger clone is one base away. The V and J genes are TRBV7-3 and TRBJ2-1; a possible D gene is TRBD1 (5 bases). Trimming pared 2 bases from V and 5 bases from J, leaving 7 bases between. CDR1 is SGHTA, CDR2 FQGTGA, per germline. The CDR3 is 13 amino acids. The CDR3 loop is CASSLDSDNEQFF. The CDR3 coding sequence is TGTGCCAGCAGCTTAGACAGCGACAATGAGCAGTTCTTC.

This sequence joins TRBV4-1 and TRBJ1-6; unclear D gene. V was clipped by 1 base and J by 7 bases, with 14 bases between them. Germline-derived CDR1 and CDR2 are MGHRA and YSYEKL. The CDR3 runs to 16 residues. This CDR3 is CASSQVGQVANSPLHF. As DNA, the CDR3 is TGCGCCAGCAGCCAAGTCGGGCAGGTCGCAAATTCACCCCTCCACTTT.

Written as DNA, the CDR3 is TGTGCCAGCAGCTTAGGCAGGGAAGGCAATCAGCCCCAGCATTTT. Translation gives CASSLGREGNQPQHF. The chain links TRBV11-2 to TRBJ1-5, with D tentatively TRBD1 (5 bases). The V end was cut by 1 base, the J end by 2 bases, with 9 bases between. This CDR3 spans 15 amino acids. Germline V gene sequence: CDR1 SGHAT, CDR2 FQNNGV.

This clonotype has just a few counts. Germline and junction disagree at one end, which may indicate a read error. The chain employs TRBV19 and TRBJ2-7; D unclear. The CDR3 contains 16 residues. In germline, CDR1 is LNHDA, CDR2 SQIVND (reference sequence). The CDR3 reads CASSMVDLYSSNEQCF. The CDR3 DNA reads as TGTGCCAGTAGTATGGTTGACTTGTACTCGAGCAACGAGCAGTGCTTC.

In this sample, this clonotype turned up many times. V is TRBV14 and J is TRBJ2-3; D is possibly TRBD1 or TRBD2 (5 bases each). With 6 bases removed from V and 4 bases from J, the gap between germline ends came to 20 bases. This CDR3 is built from 16 residues. CDR1 is SGHDN, CDR2 FVKESK, per germline. The chain's CDR3 is CASSRLPGRQSDTQYF. The CDR3 coding sequence is TGTGCCAGCAGTCGACTCCCGGGACGTCAGTCAGATACGCAGTATTTT.

This clonotype was observed many times. This chain links TRBV12-3 or TRBV12-4 with TRBJ1-5; unclear D gene. V dropped 5 bases and J dropped 9 bases, with 11 bases sitting between them. CDR3 size: 12 residues. The CDR3 nucleotides read TGTGCCAGCAGTGATGGACGGCTGCCCCAGCATTTT. It codes for CASSDGRLPQHF.

Many counts were recorded for this clonotype. The genes are TRBV6-1 and TRBJ2-5, with D possibly matching TRBD1 (6 bases). CDR1 is MNHNS and CDR2 is SASEGT in the germline V gene. V lost 6 bases, J lost 0 bases, and 14 bases lay in between. The CDR3 is made up of 15 amino acids. CDR3 DNA sequence: TGTGCCAGCAGCCAGGGGTCTTGGTACCAAGAGACCCAGTACTTC. This translates into CASSQGSWYQETQYF.

As regards this clonotype: A far larger clone is one nucleotide away, so this likely arose from a read error. The chain joins TRBV5-5 to TRBJ2-1, with D perhaps TRBD1 (6 bases). This CDR3 contains 16 residues. Germline CDR1 and CDR2: SGHKS and YYEKEE (reference sequence). CDR3 sequence (DNA): TGCGCCAGCAGCCAAGATGCAGGGGCCCGAGTCGATGAGCAGTCCTTC. Protein: CASSQDAGARVDEQSF.

This chain uses TRBV9 with TRBJ2-3, with D maybe TRBD2 (6 bases). The CDR3 is made up of 11 amino acids. CDR1 SGDLS and CDR2 YYNGEE come from the germline V gene. This CDR3 is CGARGFDTQYF. In DNA form, the CDR3 reads TGTGGGGCGCGGGGCTTTGATACGCAGTATTTT.

This clonotype has ten or more counts. The chain employs TRBV12-3 or TRBV12-4 and TRBJ2-2; TRBD1 matches 7 bases. V trimming: 6 bases; J trimming: 5 bases; junction bases outside the gene matches: 9. The length of the CDR3 is 15 residues. The CDR3 DNA sequence: TGTGCCAGCAGCCCTGGGACAGCCATTACCGGGGAGCTGTTTTTT. Translation gives CASSPGTAITGELFF.

In its sample, this clonotype was seen once. The chain is built from TRBV20-1 and TRBJ2-7, with D perhaps matching TRBD2 (5 bases). Germline loops: CDR1 DFQATT, CDR2 SNEGSKA (reference sequence). CDR3 length equals 16 residues. The V and J ends lost 3 bases and 2 bases respectively, with 20 bases between them. The CDR3 region has the DNA TGCAGTGCTAGTGTCCGGAATAGGACGGGGACCTACGAGCAGTACTTC. This encodes CSASVRNRTGTYEQYF.

CDR3 nucleotide sequence: TGCGCCAGCAGGGGGGGGACAGGGGTCCCCCTAAACACCGGGGAGCTGTTTTTT. The encoded protein is CASRGGTGVPLNTGELFF. V and J are TRBV10-2 and TRBJ2-2, with 10 bases identical to TRBD1. In germline, CDR1 is WSHSY, CDR2 SAAADI. The CDR3 spans 18 residues. V gave up 6 bases and J gave up 2 bases; unmatched junction bases: 12.

This rearrangement joins TRBV10-3 to TRBJ2-5; 10 nucleotides align to TRBD1. The CDR3 totals 15 residues. V lost 6 bases, J lost 5 bases, and 9 bases stayed unmatched. Germline CDR1 is ENHRY and CDR2 is SYGVKD. This CDR3 reads CAIRGTGAVGETQYF. The CDR3 coding sequence is TGTGCCATCAGGGGGACAGGGGCGGTCGGGGAGACCCAGTACTTC.

A word on this clonotype: A far more abundant clone sits one base away, making this likely a read error. The chain has TRBV20-1 and TRBJ2-5; D is ambiguous. The DNA end is more similar to TRBJ2-1, so the J call may be wrong. Germline CDR1 and CDR2: DFQATT and SNEGSKA (reference sequence). This CDR3 has 14 residues. The CDR3 sequence is CSAPPPLEINEQFF. The CDR3 DNA reads TGCAGTGCCCCTCCCCCCTTAGAGATCAATGAGCAGTTCTTC.

This clonotype was counted many times. The gene calls are TRBV7-9 and TRBJ2-1; D is unresolved. The CDR3 consists of 16 residues. CDR1 is SEHNR, CDR2 FQNEAQ, per germline (reference sequence). V dropped 5 bases and J dropped 0 bases, with 14 bases sitting between them. The CDR3 coding sequence is TGTGCCAGCAGCCCTGCGTCCCAAAACTCCTACAATGAGCAGTTCTTC. It codes for CASSPASQNSYNEQFF.

This clonotype was observed many times. J is TRBJ1-5 and V is TRBV27, with D possibly being TRBD1 (6 bases). This CDR3 region has 15 residues. Trimming pared 4 bases from V and 2 bases from J, leaving 12 bases between. From germline, CDR1 is MNHEY and CDR2 SMNVEV (reference sequence). The CDR3 region is CASSSLDSRNQPQHF. In DNA, the CDR3 is TGTGCCAGCAGTTCCCTGGACAGCCGCAATCAGCCCCAGCATTTT.

This clonotype was seen ten or more times. The chain carries TRBV20-1 and TRBJ2-7; tentative D call: TRBD2 (6 bases). V lost 5 bases to trimming and J lost 5 bases, with 10 bases between them. The CDR3 runs 11 residues. Germline V CDR1 and CDR2: DFQATT, SNEGSKA (reference sequence). The CDR3 DNA reads as TGCAGTGCTGGGAGACTAGACGAGCAGTACTTC. The encoded protein is CSAGRLDEQYF.

In this sample, this clonotype turned up many times. The chain uses TRBV2 and TRBJ2-5; D may be TRBD2 (7 bases). The germline V and J ends were trimmed by 7 bases and 5 bases, with 20 bases remaining between them. Germline CDR1 SNHLY, CDR2 FYNNEI. The CDR3 totals 15 residues. CDR3 residues: CASMGGPGRRETQYF. The CDR3 nucleotides read TGTGCCAGCATGGGGGGGCCGGGGAGAAGGGAGACCCAGTACTTC.

On this clonotype: Only one base separates this from a far larger clonotype, so it likely reflects a read error. V usage is TRBV7-9 and J usage is TRBJ2-5; weak D call: TRBD2 (5 bases). The germline CDR1 and CDR2 sequences are SEHNR and FQNEAQ (reference sequence). The CDR3 covers 17 residues. CDR3 DNA: TGTGCCAGCAGCGACGTGCTTGGAGGCACGGCCCAAGAGGCCCAGTACTTC. It is translated as CASSDVLGGTAQEAQYF.

V is TRBV6-5 and J is TRBJ2-7; D call uncertain. V dropped 0 bases and J dropped 6 bases, with 9 bases sitting between them. CDR1 and CDR2 from the germline V gene are MNHEY and SVGAGI. The CDR3 sequence is 13 residues long. The CDR3 reads CASSYSVGSEQYF. The CDR3 DNA is TGTGCCAGCAGTTACTCAGTGGGCTCCGAGCAGTACTTC.

The V call is TRBV28, the J call TRBJ1-6; TRBD1 agrees at 7 bases. Losses at the gene ends were 8 bases for V and 3 bases for J; bases not matched to a gene: 1. The length of the CDR3 is 13 residues. Germline lookup yields CDR1 MDHEN and CDR2 SYDVKM. CDR3 bases: TGTGCCAGCGGGGACAGCTATAATTCACCCCTCCACTTT. Protein sequence: CASGDSYNSPLHF.

This clonotype was counted ten times or more. V gene TRBV6-1 combines with J gene TRBJ1-2; D gene unclear. CDR3 size: 12 residues. Germline lookup yields CDR1 MNHNS and CDR2 SASEGT. Trimming shortened V by 6 bases and J by 8 bases, and 13 bases separated the two germline ends. The CDR3 loop is CASRRASGGYTF. CDR3 bases: TGTGCCAGCAGACGGGCCTCCGGGGGCTACACCTTC.

This chain connects TRBV4-1 to TRBJ2-1, with D perhaps given as TRBD1 or TRBD2 (5 bases each). The ends were cut back, 1 base at V and 8 bases at J, with 12 bases in the middle. This CDR3 region has 14 residues. CDR1 MGHRA and CDR2 YSYEKL come from the germline V gene. The DNA for the CDR3 is TGCGCCAGCAGCCAAGTCTCCGGGGACGATGAGCAGTTCTTC. Translation: CASSQVSGDDEQFF.

There are many counts of this clonotype. The chain joins TRBV11-2 to TRBJ1-5; D is undetermined. V lost 2 bases to trimming and J lost 2 bases, with 16 bases between them. The germline CDR1 and CDR2 sequences are SGHAT and FQNNGV. The CDR3 is made up of 17 amino acids. This CDR3 reads CASSLSPYPKRNQPQHF. The CDR3 bases are TGTGCCAGCAGCTTATCTCCGTATCCTAAGCGCAATCAGCCCCAGCATTTT.

To note about this clonotype: This clone may be a read error of a much larger clone one base away. This chain links TRBV5-5 with TRBJ1-1; the match to TRBD1 covers 9 bases. CDR3 size: 15 residues. Germline V gene lookup returns CDR1 SGHKS and CDR2 YYEKEE (reference sequence). The CDR3 protein is CANSPRTGVGTEAFF. For the CDR3, the DNA is TGTGCCAACAGCCCGAGGACAGGGGTCGGTACTGAAGCTTTCTTT.

Remarks on this clonotype: A far bigger clonotype differs at one base, so this is likely a read error. The conserved phenylalanine or tryptophan normally closing the CDR3 is absent here, so this likely arose from a read error. The V and J genes are TRBV7-9 and TRBJ1-1, with TRBD1 matching 7 bases. The CDR3 has 16 amino acids. Trimming removed 6 bases from V and 10 bases from J; junction bases left unmatched: 20. CDR1 and CDR2 (germline): SEHNR, FQNEAQ (reference sequence). The CDR3 sequence is CASSYSRPGQKGGAFS. The CDR3 DNA is TGTGCCAGCAGTTACTCCCGACCGGGACAGAAGGGGGGAGCTTTCTCT.

Ten or more counts support this clonotype. The CDR3 DNA sequence: TGTGCCAGCAGTCCCATGACCGGAATCTATAATTCACCCCTCCACTTT. Protein sequence: CASSPMTGIYNSPLHF. J is TRBJ1-6 and V is TRBV12-3 or TRBV12-4; D is unresolved. V was shortened by 5 bases and J by 3 bases, with 14 bases between the two germline ends. The CDR3 totals 16 residues.

Comment on this clonotype: This may stem from a read error, because a much larger clone lies one nucleotide away. The rearrangement links TRBV6-4 to TRBJ1-6; D is perhaps TRBD1 (5 bases). Looked up from germline, CDR1 is MRHNA and CDR2 is SNTAGT. This CDR3 region has 13 residues. The CDR3 protein is CASLRGRGSPPHF. The CDR3 DNA follows: TGTGCCAGCCTGCGGGGCCGAGGGTCACCCCCCCACTTT.

This clonotype was counted a few times. This clone may be a read error of a much larger clone one base away. CDR3 amino acids: CASSSDRGNTEAFF. The CDR3, as DNA: TGTGCCAGCAGCTCGGACAGGGGGAACACTGAAGCTTTCTTT. The gene calls are TRBV11-2 and TRBJ1-1; 9 positions agree with TRBD1. The CDR3 covers 14 residues. Germline V CDR1 and CDR2: SGHAT, FQNNGV. J gave up 1 base and V 4 bases, and 1 base lay outside the gene matches.

This clonotype showed up many times. The rearrangement links TRBV2 to TRBJ1-5; D uncertain. The germline CDR1 and CDR2 sequences are SNHLY and FYNNEI. V dropped 3 bases and J dropped 5 bases, with 11 bases sitting between them. The CDR3 length is 14 residues. In nucleotides, the CDR3 is TGTGCCAGCAGTGACCTTCAGAGGGATCAGCCCCAGCATTTT. Protein: CASSDLQRDQPQHF.